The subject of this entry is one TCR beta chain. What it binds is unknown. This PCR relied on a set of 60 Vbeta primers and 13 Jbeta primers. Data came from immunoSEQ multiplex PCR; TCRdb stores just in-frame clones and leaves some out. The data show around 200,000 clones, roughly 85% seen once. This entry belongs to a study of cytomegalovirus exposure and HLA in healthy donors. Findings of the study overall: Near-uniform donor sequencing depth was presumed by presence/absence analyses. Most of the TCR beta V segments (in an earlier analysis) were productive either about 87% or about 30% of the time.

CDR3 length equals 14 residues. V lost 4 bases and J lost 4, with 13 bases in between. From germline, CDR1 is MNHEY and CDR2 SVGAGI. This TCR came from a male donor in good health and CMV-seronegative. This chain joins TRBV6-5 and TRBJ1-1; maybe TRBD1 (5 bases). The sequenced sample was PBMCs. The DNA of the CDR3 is TGTGCCAGCAGTTCTGCAGGGCCCTTCACTGAAGCTTTCTTT. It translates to CASSSAGPFTEAFF.